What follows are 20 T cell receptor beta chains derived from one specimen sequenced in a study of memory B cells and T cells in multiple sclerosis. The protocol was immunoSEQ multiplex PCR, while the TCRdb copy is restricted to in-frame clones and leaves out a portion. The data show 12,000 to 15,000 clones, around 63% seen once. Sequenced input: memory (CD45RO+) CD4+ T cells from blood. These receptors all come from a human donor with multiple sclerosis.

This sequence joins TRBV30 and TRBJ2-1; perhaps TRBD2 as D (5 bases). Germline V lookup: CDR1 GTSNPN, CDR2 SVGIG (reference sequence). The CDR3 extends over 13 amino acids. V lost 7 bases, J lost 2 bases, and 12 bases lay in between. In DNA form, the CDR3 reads TGTGCCTTCAATAGCGAGACCTACAATGAGCAGTTCTTC. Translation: CAFNSETYNEQFF.

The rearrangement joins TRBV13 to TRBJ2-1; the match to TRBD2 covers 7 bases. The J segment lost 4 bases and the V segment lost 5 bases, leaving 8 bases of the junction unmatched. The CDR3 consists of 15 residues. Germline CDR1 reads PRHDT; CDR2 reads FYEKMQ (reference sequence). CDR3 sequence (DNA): TGTGCCAGCAGCCGGCGCGACGGGGGGTACAATGAGCAGTTCTTC. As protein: CASSRRDGGYNEQFF.

The CDR3 protein is CASSLGDYTIETQYF. In nucleotides, the CDR3 is TGCGCCAGCAGCTTGGGGGACTATACGATAGAGACCCAGTACTTC. The V and J genes are TRBV5-1 and TRBJ2-5, with 7 bases aligning to TRBD2. Trimming cost V 0 bases and J 4 bases; bases outside gene matches: 6. Germline CDR1 and CDR2: SGHRS and YFSETQ. This CDR3 comprises 15 residues.

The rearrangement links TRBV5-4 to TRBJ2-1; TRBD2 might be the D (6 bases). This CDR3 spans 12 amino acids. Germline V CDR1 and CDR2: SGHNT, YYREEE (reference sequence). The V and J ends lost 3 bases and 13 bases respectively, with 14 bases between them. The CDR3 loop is CASSSGLEHQFF. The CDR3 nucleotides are TGTGCCAGCAGCTCGGGACTGGAGCATCAGTTCTTC.

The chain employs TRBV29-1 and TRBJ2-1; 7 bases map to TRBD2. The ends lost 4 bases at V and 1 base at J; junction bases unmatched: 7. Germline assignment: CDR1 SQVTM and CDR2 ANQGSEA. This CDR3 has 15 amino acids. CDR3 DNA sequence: TGCAGCGTTGCTTCGGCTAGCGGTTCCTACAATGAGCAGTTCTTC. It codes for CSVASASGSYNEQFF.

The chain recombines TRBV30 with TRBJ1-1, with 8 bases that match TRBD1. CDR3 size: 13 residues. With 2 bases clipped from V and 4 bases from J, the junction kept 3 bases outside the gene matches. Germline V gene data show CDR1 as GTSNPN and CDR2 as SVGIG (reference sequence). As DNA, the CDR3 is TGTGCCTGGAGTTTTACAGGGGGCACTGAAGCTTTCTTT. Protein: CAWSFTGGTEAFF.

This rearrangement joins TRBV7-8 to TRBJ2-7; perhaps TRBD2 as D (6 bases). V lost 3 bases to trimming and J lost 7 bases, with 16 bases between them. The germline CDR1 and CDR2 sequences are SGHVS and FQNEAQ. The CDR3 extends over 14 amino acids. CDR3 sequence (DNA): TGTGCCAGCAGCTTTCAGCGGGTTAGAGGAGAGCAGTACTTC. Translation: CASSFQRVRGEQYF.

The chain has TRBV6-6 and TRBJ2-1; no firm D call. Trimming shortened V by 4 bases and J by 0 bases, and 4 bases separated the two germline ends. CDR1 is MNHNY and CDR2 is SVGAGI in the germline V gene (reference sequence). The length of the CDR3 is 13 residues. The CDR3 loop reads CASSSSSYNEQFF. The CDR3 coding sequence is TGTGCCAGCAGTTCGAGCTCCTACAATGAGCAGTTCTTC.

The DNA for the CDR3 is TGTGCCACCCCCGCTAGCGGGAGTTCCGGGGAGCTGTTTTTT. Encoded protein: CATPASGSSGELFF. The chain uses TRBV28 and TRBJ2-2, with 10 bases matching TRBD2. The CDR3 contains 14 residues. After removal of 10 bases from V and 6 bases from J, the junction contained 8 bases not matched to a gene. Germline CDR1 is MDHEN and CDR2 is SYDVKM.

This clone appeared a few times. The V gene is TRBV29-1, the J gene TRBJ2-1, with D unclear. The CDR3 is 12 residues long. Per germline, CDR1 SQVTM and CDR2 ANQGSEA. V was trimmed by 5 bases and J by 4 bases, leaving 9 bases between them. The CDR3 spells CSVLLGYNEQFF. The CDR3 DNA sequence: TGCAGCGTTTTACTCGGGTACAATGAGCAGTTCTTC.

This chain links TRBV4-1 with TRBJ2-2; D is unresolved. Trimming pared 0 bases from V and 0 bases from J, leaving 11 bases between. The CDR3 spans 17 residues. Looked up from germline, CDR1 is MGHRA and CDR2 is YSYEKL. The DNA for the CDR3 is TGCGCCAGCAGCCAAGATCGTGCCCAGTCGAACACCGGGGAGCTGTTTTTT. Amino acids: CASSQDRAQSNTGELFF.

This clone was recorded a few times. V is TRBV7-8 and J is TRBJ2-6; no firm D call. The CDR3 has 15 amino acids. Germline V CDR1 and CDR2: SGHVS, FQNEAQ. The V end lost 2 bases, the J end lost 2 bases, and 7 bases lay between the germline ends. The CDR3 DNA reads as TGTGCCAGCAGCTTAATACAGACTGGGGCCAACGTCCTGACTTTC. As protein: CASSLIQTGANVLTF.

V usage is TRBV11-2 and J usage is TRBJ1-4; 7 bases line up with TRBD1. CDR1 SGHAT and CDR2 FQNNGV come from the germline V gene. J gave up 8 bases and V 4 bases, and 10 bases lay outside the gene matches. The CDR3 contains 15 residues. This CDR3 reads CASSSREDRDEKLFF. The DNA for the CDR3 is TGTGCCAGCAGCTCTCGGGAAGACAGGGACGAAAAACTGTTTTTT.

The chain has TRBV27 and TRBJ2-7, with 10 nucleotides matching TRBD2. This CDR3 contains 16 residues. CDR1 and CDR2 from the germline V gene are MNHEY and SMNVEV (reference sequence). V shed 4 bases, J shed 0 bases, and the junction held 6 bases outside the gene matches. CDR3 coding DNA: TGTGCCAGCAGTTCCAGACTAGCGGGTAGCTCCTACGAGCAGTACTTC. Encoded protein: CASSSRLAGSSYEQYF.

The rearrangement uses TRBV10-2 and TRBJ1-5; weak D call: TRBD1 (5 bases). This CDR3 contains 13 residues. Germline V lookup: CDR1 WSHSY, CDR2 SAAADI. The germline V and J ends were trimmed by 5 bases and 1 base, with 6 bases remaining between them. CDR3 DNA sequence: TGCGCCAGCAGTAGACAGAGCAATCAGCCCCAGCATTTT. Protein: CASSRQSNQPQHF.

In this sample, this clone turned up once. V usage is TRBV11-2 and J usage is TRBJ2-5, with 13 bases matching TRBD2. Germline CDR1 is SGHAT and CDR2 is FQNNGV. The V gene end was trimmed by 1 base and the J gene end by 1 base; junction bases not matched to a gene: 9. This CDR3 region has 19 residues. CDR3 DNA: TGTGCCAGCAGCTTAGTCGGGGCCGGGACTAGCGGGGCCCAAGAGACCCAGTACTTC. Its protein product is CASSLVGAGTSGAQETQYF.

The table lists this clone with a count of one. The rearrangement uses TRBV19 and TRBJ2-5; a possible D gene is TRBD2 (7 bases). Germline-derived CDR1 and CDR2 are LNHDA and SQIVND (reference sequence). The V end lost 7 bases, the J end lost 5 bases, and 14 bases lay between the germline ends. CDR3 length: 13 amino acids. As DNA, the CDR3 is TGTGCCAGTAATCCGGGGGGCACGGAGACCCAGTACTTC. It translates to CASNPGGTETQYF.

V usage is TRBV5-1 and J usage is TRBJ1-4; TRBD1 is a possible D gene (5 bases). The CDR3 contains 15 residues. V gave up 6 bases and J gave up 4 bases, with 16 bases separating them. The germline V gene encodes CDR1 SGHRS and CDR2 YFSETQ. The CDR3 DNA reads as TGCGCCAGCAATCCCGATGGGACTATTAATGAAAAACTGTTTTTT. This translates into CASNPDGTINEKLFF.

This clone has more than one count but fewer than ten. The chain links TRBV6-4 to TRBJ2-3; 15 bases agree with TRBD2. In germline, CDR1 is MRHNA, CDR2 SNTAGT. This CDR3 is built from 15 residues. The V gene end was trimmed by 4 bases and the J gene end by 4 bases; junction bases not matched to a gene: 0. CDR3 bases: TGTGCCAGCAGTGGGACTAGCGGGGGGGCAGATACGCAGTATTTT. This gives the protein CASSGTSGGADTQYF.

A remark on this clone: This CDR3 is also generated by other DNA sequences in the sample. CDR3 DNA sequence: TGTGCCACCAGCAGCCGGGACACTTACGAGCAGTACTTC. It is translated as CATSSRDTYEQYF. V and J are TRBV15 and TRBJ2-7; TRBD1 is a possible D gene (6 bases). Germline lookup yields CDR1 LNHNV and CDR2 YYDKDF (reference sequence). CDR3 length equals 13 residues. The V and J ends lost 3 bases and 4 bases respectively, with 10 bases between them.